This T cell receptor (beta chain) was recorded in a study of blood T cell repertoires in COVID-19. Study overall: COVID-19 samples from acute and convalescent phases originated in the United States, Italy and Spain. Sources were T cells, B-cell-depleted T cells, or PBMCs; the material itself was cDNA or gDNA.

Under the authors' procedure: For nucleated cells, counts were estimated from reference gene primer amplification. The method was immunoSEQ multiplex PCR; TCRdb's version includes in-frame clones alone and lacks a portion of them. D and trimming were read from the DNA, whereas the V and J calls and clone size are those reported in that table. The sample lists 65,000 to 90,000 clones, 80% to 90% occurring once. With 9 bases removed from V and 3 bases from J, the gap between germline ends came to 14 bases. From germline, CDR1 is KGHSH and CDR2 LQKENI. The CDR3 covers 13 residues. The source of this sequence is a man at least 80 years old with acute or convalescent COVID-19. Sequenced: peripheral blood. This rearrangement joins TRBV18 to TRBJ1-1, with a tentative D call TRBD1 (5 bases). This CDR3 is CASVSGLDTEAFF. CDR3 nucleotide sequence: TGTGCCAGTGTCTCAGGGCTGGACACTGAAGCTTTCTTT.